Below, 14 T cell receptor beta chains from the same sample are listed, as sequenced in a study of blood T cell repertoires in COVID-19. Assay: immunoSEQ multiplex PCR; the TCRdb copy retains only in-frame clones and omits some. The repertoire holds 300,000 or so clones, with 85% to 90% as singletons. The sequencing input was peripheral blood. These receptors were collected from a woman aged 40 to 55 with acute or convalescent COVID-19.

The chain combines TRBV6-2 or TRBV6-3 with TRBJ2-1, with TRBD2 identical over 8 bases. Germline CDR1 reads MNHEY; CDR2 reads SVGEGT. V was clipped by 4 bases and J by 5 bases; unmatched bases: 4. The CDR3 loop spans 14 amino acids. The CDR3 nucleotides read TGTGCCAGCAGTTCAAGCGGGGGCAACAATGAGCAGTTCTTC. Its translation: CASSSSGGNNEQFF.

The chain recombines TRBV9 with TRBJ1-1; D might be TRBD1 (5 bases). Germline CDR1 is SGDLS and CDR2 is YYNGEE. V was pared by 0 bases and J by 2 bases, with 11 bases between. The CDR3 loop spans 15 amino acids. The CDR3 DNA reads as TGTGCCAGCAGCGTAGATGGGGGACTTAACACTGAAGCTTTCTTT. It is translated as CASSVDGGLNTEAFF.

The genes are TRBV24-1 and TRBJ1-1; the D gene is possibly TRBD1 (6 bases). The CDR3 spans 14 residues. V was trimmed by 7 bases and J by 2 bases, leaving 13 bases between them. From germline, CDR1 is KGHDR and CDR2 SFDVKD. The DNA for the CDR3 is TGTGCCACCAGAGAGACAGGCCACAACACTGAAGCTTTCTTT. Protein sequence: CATRETGHNTEAFF.

V usage is TRBV7-9 and J usage is TRBJ1-3, with 10 bases aligning to TRBD1. The J segment lost 4 bases and the V segment lost 5 bases, leaving 5 bases of the junction unmatched. The CDR3 extends over 15 amino acids. Germline CDR1 SEHNR, CDR2 FQNEAQ (reference sequence). CDR3: CASSLRGQGGNTIYF. The CDR3, as DNA: TGTGCCAGCAGCCTAAGGGGACAGGGGGGAAACACCATATATTTT.

This clone was detected only a few times. J is TRBJ1-2 and V is TRBV15, with 9 bases matching TRBD1. Per germline, CDR1 LNHNV and CDR2 YYDKDF (reference sequence). There are 14 residues in the CDR3. The ends lost 4 bases at V and 5 bases at J; junction bases unmatched: 5. The CDR3 protein is CATSNRGPGYGYTF. CDR3 DNA sequence: TGTGCCACCAGCAACAGGGGGCCAGGGTATGGCTACACCTTC.

CDR3 coding DNA: TGTGCCTGGAGCAGAACACCGAACACTGAAGCTTTCTTT. The encoded protein is CAWSRTPNTEAFF. The rearrangement uses TRBV30 and TRBJ1-1; unclear D gene. Germline CDR1 reads GTSNPN; CDR2 reads SVGIG (reference sequence). V dropped 3 bases and J dropped 1 base, with 9 bases sitting between them. This CDR3 spans 13 amino acids.

The chain carries TRBV7-9 and TRBJ1-4; possible D gene TRBD1, 6 bases. This CDR3 is 19 amino acids long. Germline assignment: CDR1 SEHNR and CDR2 FQNEAQ (reference sequence). The V end was cut by 6 bases, the J end by 8 bases, with 31 bases between. The CDR3 DNA is TGTGCCAGCAGTACCCACAATCCGGGACAAGGGGATTATTACGAAAAACTGTTTTTT. As protein: CASSTHNPGQGDYYEKLFF.

V gene TRBV7-3 combines with J gene TRBJ1-1; unclear D gene. V was shortened by 5 bases and J by 3 bases, with 10 bases between the two germline ends. Germline lookup yields CDR1 SGHTA and CDR2 FQGTGA. The CDR3 is 13 amino acids. The CDR3 loop reads CASSPGVHTEAFF. For the CDR3, the DNA is TGTGCCAGCAGCCCCGGGGTCCACACTGAAGCTTTCTTT. The full variable domain, completed using reference TRBV7-3 and TRBJ1-1, is GAGVSQTPSNKVTEKGKYVELRCDPISGHTALYWYRQSLGQGPEFLIYFQGTGAADDSGLPNDRFFAVRPEGSVSTLKIQRTERGDSAVYLCASSPGVHTEAFFGQGTRLTVV.

The V gene is TRBV4-1, the J gene TRBJ1-1; D gene uncertain. The CDR3 extends over 13 amino acids. V was cut by 6 bases and J by 0 bases, with 8 bases left in between. Per germline, CDR1 MGHRA and CDR2 YSYEKL. The CDR3 is CASSRGVNTEAFF. In DNA form, the CDR3 reads TGCGCCAGCAGTCGCGGGGTGAACACTGAAGCTTTCTTT.

The chain carries TRBV5-4 and TRBJ2-1, with a possible D match to TRBD1 (5 bases). Germline lookup yields CDR1 SGHNT and CDR2 YYREEE (reference sequence). V was cut by 3 bases and J by 5 bases, with 6 bases left in between. The CDR3 is 12 residues long. The CDR3 region has the DNA TGTGCCAGCAGCTCCAGGGACAATGAGCAGTTCTTC. It codes for CASSSRDNEQFF.

This clone was seen only once. This chain uses TRBV5-1 with TRBJ2-1; D might be TRBD2 (6 bases). Germline CDR1 SGHRS, CDR2 YFSETQ. V was clipped by 1 base and J by 4 bases, with 12 bases between them. The CDR3 totals 15 residues. The CDR3 here is CASSLTGGDYNEQFF. As DNA, the CDR3 is TGCGCCAGCAGCTTGACAGGAGGGGATTACAATGAGCAGTTCTTC.

This sequence joins TRBV6-5 and TRBJ1-5; TRBD1 is a possible D gene (5 bases). Deletions cut 4 bases from V and 4 bases from J, with 14 bases between. The germline gives CDR1 MNHEY, CDR2 SVGAGI. The CDR3 sequence is 15 residues long. The CDR3 region is CASSSDSSLNQPQHF. In nucleotides, the CDR3 is TGTGCCAGCAGTTCAGACAGCTCTCTTAATCAGCCCCAGCATTTT.

The rearrangement uses TRBV25-1 and TRBJ1-4, with 8 nucleotides matching TRBD1. The CDR3 spans 16 residues. Germline CDR1 reads MGHDK; CDR2 reads SYGVNS. With V trimmed by 4 bases and J by 4 bases, 8 bases remained unmatched. The CDR3 loop reads CASSAMTGALNEKLFF. DNA of the CDR3: TGTGCCAGCAGTGCGATGACAGGGGCCCTTAATGAAAAACTGTTTTTT.

V gene TRBV11-2 combines with J gene TRBJ1-1, with TRBD1 as a possible D gene (5 bases). CDR1 is SGHAT and CDR2 is FQNNGV in the germline V gene. Deletions cut 1 base from V and 3 bases from J, with 12 bases between. This CDR3 region has 15 residues. CDR3 loop: CASSLVKGRDTEAFF. CDR3 DNA: TGTGCCAGCAGCTTAGTAAAGGGGAGGGACACTGAAGCTTTCTTT.